This paragraph covers one T cell receptor (beta chain) sequence. Described treatment: around 19 received Ad26.COV2.S at low or high dose, single or two shots; about 5 received placebo; per-sample allocation not given. On day 63 after the first injection, vaccine and placebo recipients gave samples. Method: immunoSEQ multiplex PCR; TCRdb's copy keeps in-frame clones and lacks some. Here the sample spans 300,000 to 350,000 clones, roughly 89% being singletons. This sample is drawn from a study of Ad26.COV2.S vaccination and SARS-CoV-2 variants. About the study: Sample donor was a member of the COV1001 Ad26.COV2.S trial arm. Participants got Ad26.COV2.S intramuscularly, once or twice 56 days apart.

This CDR3 contains 13 residues. CDR1 and CDR2 (germline): LGHNA, YSLEER. Between the trimmed V and J ends, which lost 3 bases and 5 bases, there was a span of 10 bases. V gene TRBV4-3 combines with J gene TRBJ1-2; no definite D call. This sequence originates from a person between 18 and 65 years old who received the Ad26.COV2.S COVID-19 vaccine or a placebo. The sequencing used peripheral blood, collected in a trial of Ad26.COV2.S vaccine versus placebo. CDR3 sequence (DNA): TGCGCCAGCAGCCAGGAACGGGCGTATGGCTACACCTTC. This sequence encodes CASSQERAYGYTF.